A single sample is the source of the 3 T cell receptor beta chains below, sequenced in a study of T cells in Graves' hyperthyroidism and ophthalmopathy. Amplified regions were TCR beta CDR3 sequences from RNA transcripts. The study used the HTBI primer set for a first-round RT-PCR of the TCR CDR3. TCRdb used MiXCR to reprocess the multiplex PCR reads, holding one entry per CDR3 protein. The sample records over 150,000 distinct CDR3 sequences, around 16% being singletons. The sample consisted of blood. The source of these receptors is a woman in her 50s with Graves' hyperthyroidism.

Regarding this clonotype: This may arise from a read error, as a much more abundant clone is one base away. The chain has TRBV27 and TRBJ2-7; 10 positions match TRBD2. The CDR3 is 15 amino acids. Germline V gene sequence: CDR1 MNHEY, CDR2 SMNVEV (reference sequence). As DNA, the CDR3 is TGTTCCAGCAGTTGGGAAGCGGGAGGGCTTTCCGAGCAGTACTTC. Translating gives CSSSWEAGGLSEQYF.

This clonotype was recorded at least ten times. The chain joins TRBV20-1 to TRBJ1-1; 7 positions match TRBD1. Germline CDR1 DFQATT, CDR2 SNEGSKA (reference sequence). J lost 0 bases, V lost 1 base, and 5 bases had no gene match. The CDR3 spans 15 residues. CDR3 amino acids: CSARAQGGMNTEAFF. In nucleotides, the CDR3 is TGCAGTGCTAGAGCCCAGGGGGGAATGAACACTGAAGCTTTCTTT.

The J gene is TRBJ2-3, the V gene TRBV7-9; D is possibly TRBD1 (5 bases). The CDR3 spans 14 residues. Germline V lookup: CDR1 SEHNR, CDR2 FQNEAQ (reference sequence). With 6 bases removed from V and 4 bases from J, the gap between germline ends came to 14 bases. In nucleotides, the CDR3 is TGTGCCAGCAGTCTTTCCAGGGCGGCAGATACGCAGTATTTT. This translates into CASSLSRAADTQYF. The complete variable domain, with remaining parts taken from reference TRBV7-9 and TRBJ2-3, reads DTGVSQNPRHKITKRGQNVTFRCDPISEHNRLYWYRQTLGQGPEFLTYFQNEAQLEKSRLLSDRFSAERPKGSFSTLEIQRTEQGDSAMYLCASSLSRAADTQYFGPGTRLTVL.